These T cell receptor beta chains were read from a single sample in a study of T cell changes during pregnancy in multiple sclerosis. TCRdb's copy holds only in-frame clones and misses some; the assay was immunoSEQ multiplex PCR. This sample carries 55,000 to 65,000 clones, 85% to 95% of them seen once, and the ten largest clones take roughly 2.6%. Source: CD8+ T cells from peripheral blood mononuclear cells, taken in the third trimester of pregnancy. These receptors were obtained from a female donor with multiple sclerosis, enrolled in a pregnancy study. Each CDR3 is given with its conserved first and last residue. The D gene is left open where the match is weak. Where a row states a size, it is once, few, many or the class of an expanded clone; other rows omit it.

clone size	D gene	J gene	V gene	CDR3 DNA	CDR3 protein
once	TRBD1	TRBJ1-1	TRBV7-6	TGTGCCAGCAGCCCCTGGACAGGGGCGAAGAACACTGAAGCTTTCTTT	CASSPWTGAKNTEAFF
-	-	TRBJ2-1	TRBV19	TGTGCCAGTAGTGATTGGGCAGCCAATGAGCAGTTCTTC	CASSDWAANEQFF
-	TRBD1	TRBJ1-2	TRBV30	TGTGCCTGGAGTCCCGCAGGGGGCAGCTATGGCTACACCTTC	CAWSPAGGSYGYTF
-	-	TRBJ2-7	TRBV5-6	TGTGCCAGCAGCGGACGGGGTAGCCCCACCAGAACGTACGAGCAGTACTTC	CASSGRGSPTRTYEQYF
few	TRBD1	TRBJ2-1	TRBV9	TGTGCCAGCAGCGGAGTCCGGGACAGGGGGCCTGGTGAGCAGTTCTTC	CASSGVRDRGPGEQFF
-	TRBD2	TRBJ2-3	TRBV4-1	TGCGCCAGCAGCCGTACTAGCGCCGCCACAGATACGCAGTATTTT	CASSRTSAATDTQYF
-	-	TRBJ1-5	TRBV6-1	TGTGCCAGCAGTGAAATCAGGGCCCGCAATCAGCCCCAGCATTTT	CASSEIRARNQPQHF
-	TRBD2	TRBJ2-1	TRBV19	TGTGCCAGTAGTATCTTCCTAGCGGCCCACAATGAGCAGTTCTTC	CASSIFLAAHNEQFF
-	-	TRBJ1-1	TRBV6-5	TGTGCCAGCAGCCCGCAGAGGTACACTGAAGCTTTCTTT	CASSPQRYTEAFF
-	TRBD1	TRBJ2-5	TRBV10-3	TGTGCGAGCCGCCAGGGGGCGAATGAAGAGACCCAGTACTTC	CASRQGANEETQYF
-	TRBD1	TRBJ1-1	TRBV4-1	TGCGCCAGCAGCCAATGGGGGACAGGGACCACTGAAGCTTTCTTT	CASSQWGTGTTEAFF
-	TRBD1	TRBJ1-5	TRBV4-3	TGCGCCAGCAGCCAAGATGACAGGGGCAATCAGCCCCAGCATTTT	CASSQDDRGNQPQHF
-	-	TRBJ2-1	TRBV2	TGTGCCAGCAGTGAAGCGGTTGTTACAGGGCCGTCTGAGCAGTTCTTC	CASSEAVVTGPSEQFF
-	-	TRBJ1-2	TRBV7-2	TGTGCCAGCAGCTTAGGGGCTCACTATGGCTACACCTTC	CASSLGAHYGYTF
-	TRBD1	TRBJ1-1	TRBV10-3	TGTGCCATCAGTCCAGACAGGGGTACTGAAGCTTTCTTT	CAISPDRGTEAFF
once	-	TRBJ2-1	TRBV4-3	TGCGCCAGCAGCCACCTTAGGGGCAATGAGCAGTTCTTC	CASSHLRGNEQFF
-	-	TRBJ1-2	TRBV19	TGTGCCAGTAGTAGTGACAGGCTGGGCGGCTACACCTTC	CASSSDRLGGYTF
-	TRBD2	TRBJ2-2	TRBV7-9	TGTGCCAGCAGCTTAGTGAGCGGGAGCTCCGGGGAGCTGTTTTTT	CASSLVSGSSGELFF
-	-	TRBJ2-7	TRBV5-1	TGCGCCAGCAGCTTAGAGCGGACCTACGAGCAGTACTTC	CASSLERTYEQYF
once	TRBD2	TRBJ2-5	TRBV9	TGTGCCAGCAGCCCCGCCGGGGGGAGCGGCATTAAAGAGACCCAGTACTTC	CASSPAGGSGIKETQYF
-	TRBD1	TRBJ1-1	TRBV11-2	TGTGCCAGCAGCCCGGGGACAGCAACTGAAGCTTTCTTT	CASSPGTATEAFF
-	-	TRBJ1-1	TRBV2	TGTGCCAGCAGTGACAGGACTGAAGCTTTCTTT	CASSDRTEAFF
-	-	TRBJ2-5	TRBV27	TGTGCCAGCAGTTTAGGGTTAGGAGGGGAGACCCAGTACTTC	CASSLGLGGETQYF
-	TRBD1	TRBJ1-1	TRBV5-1	TGCGCCAGCAGCGAAGGGACAGTATCGAACACTGAAGCTTTCTTT	CASSEGTVSNTEAFF
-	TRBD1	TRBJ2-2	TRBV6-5	TGTGCCAGCAGTCGGGACAGATCAAACACCGGGGAGCTGTTTTTT	CASSRDRSNTGELFF
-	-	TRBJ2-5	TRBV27	TGTGCCAGCAGTTCCATCTACGGGGAGACCCAGTACTTC	CASSSIYGETQYF
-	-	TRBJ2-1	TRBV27	TGTGCCAGCAGTTTGGGCGTAGCCTACAATGAGCAGTTCTTC	CASSLGVAYNEQFF
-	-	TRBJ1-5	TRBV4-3	TGCGCCAGCAGCCAAGATCTATCTGAGGATCAGCCCCAGCATTTT	CASSQDLSEDQPQHF
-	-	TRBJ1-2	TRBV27	TGTGCCAGCAAGGGCCAACGGGGGGGCTACACCTTC	CASKGQRGGYTF
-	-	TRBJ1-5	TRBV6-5	TGTGCCAGCAGACAACAGGGCAATAGCAATCAGCCCCAGCATTTT	CASRQQGNSNQPQHF
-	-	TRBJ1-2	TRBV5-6	TGTGCCAGCAGCCTACAGGGTTACTATGGCTACACCTTC	CASSLQGYYGYTF
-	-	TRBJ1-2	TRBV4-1	TGCGCCAGCAGCCCTATCGTACAGAACTATGGCTACACCTTC	CASSPIVQNYGYTF
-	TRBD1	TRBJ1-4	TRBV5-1	TGCGCCAGCAGCACGGGACAGGGGTATGCTAATGAAAAACTGTTTTTT	CASSTGQGYANEKLFF
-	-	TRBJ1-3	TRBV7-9	TGTGCCAGCAGCTTAGCGGCCCACTCTGGAAACACCATATATTTT	CASSLAAHSGNTIYF
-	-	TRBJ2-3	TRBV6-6	TGTGCCAGCAGCCCGTTTACGAGCTTTTTAGATACGCAGTATTTT	CASSPFTSFLDTQYF
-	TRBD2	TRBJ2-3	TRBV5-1	TGCGCCAGCAGCCCAGGACTAGCCGGACCCACAGATACGCAGTATTTT	CASSPGLAGPTDTQYF
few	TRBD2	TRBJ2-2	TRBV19	TGTGCCAGTAGCCCTACTAGCGGGAGTTTCAAAAACACCGGGGAGCTGTTTTTT	CASSPTSGSFKNTGELFF
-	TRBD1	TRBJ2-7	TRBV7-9	TGTGCCAGCAGCCAAACCGGGACAGCCTCCTACGAGCAGTACTTC	CASSQTGTASYEQYF
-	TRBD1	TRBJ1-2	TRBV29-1	TGCAGCGTAATCGGACAGGGAGAACACTATGGCTACACCTTC	CSVIGQGEHYGYTF
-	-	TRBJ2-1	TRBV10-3	TGTGCCATCAGTGAGGGATTAGCGAATGAGCAGTTCTTC	CAISEGLANEQFF
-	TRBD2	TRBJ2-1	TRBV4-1	TGCGCCAGCAGCCAAAACAGCGGGAATTCCTACAATGAGCAGTTCTTC	CASSQNSGNSYNEQFF
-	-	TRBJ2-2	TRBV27	TGTGCCAGCAGGGAGAGGAGCGGGGAGCTGTTTTTT	CASRERSGELFF
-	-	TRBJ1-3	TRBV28	TGTGCCAGCAGAGTACAGACCAACTCTGGAAACACCATATATTTT	CASRVQTNSGNTIYF
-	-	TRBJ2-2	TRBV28	TGTGCCAGCAGCCCTGGCCGGGTCGACACCGGGGAGCTGTTTTTT	CASSPGRVDTGELFF
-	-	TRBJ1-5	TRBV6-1	TGTGCCAGCAGTGAAGATGTCGGGGGATGGACTCAGCCCCAGCATTTT	CASSEDVGGWTQPQHF
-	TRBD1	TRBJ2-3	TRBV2	TGTGCCAGCTGGCCGGGACAGGGCACAGATACGCAGTATTTT	CASWPGQGTDTQYF
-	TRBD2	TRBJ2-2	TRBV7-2	TGTGCCAGTCGACTAGCGGAGTTCACCGGGGAGCTGTTTTTT	CASRLAEFTGELFF
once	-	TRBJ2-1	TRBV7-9	TGTGCCAGCAGCCTGGGGGGAACTGTGGAGTTCTTC	CASSLGGTVEFF
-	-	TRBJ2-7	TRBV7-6	TGTGCCAGCAGCTCTCAGGGGGGTAGCGGGGCCTACGAGCAGTACTTC	CASSSQGGSGAYEQYF
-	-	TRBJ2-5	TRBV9	TGTGCCAGCAGCCCACCCACGGACATTGGGGAAGAGACCCAGTACTTC	CASSPPTDIGEETQYF